Below are 14 T cell receptor beta chains sequenced from a single sample in a study of response to subunit inactivated influenza vaccine. TCRdb used MiXCR to reprocess the RT-PCR reads, holding one entry per CDR3 protein. The data hold about 780,000 distinct CDR3 sequences, with about 18% observed a single time. The input for sequencing was PBMCs from blood, taken around 5 days after vaccination. The origin of the receptors is a man in his fifties who received an inactivated influenza vaccine.

The J gene is TRBJ2-3, the V gene TRBV3-1, with D perhaps TRBD2 (6 bases). The CDR3 is made up of 14 amino acids. V was pared by 4 bases and J by 14 bases, with 22 bases between. Germline assignment: CDR1 LGHDT and CDR2 YNNKEL (reference sequence). In DNA, the CDR3 is TGTGCCAGCAGCCCTGCTTCTAATAGCGGTGGGGCGTATTTT. It translates to CASSPASNSGGAYF.

The chain carries TRBV7-2 and TRBJ1-5, with D unclear. The CDR3 length is 17 residues. The germline gives CDR1 SGHTA, CDR2 FQGNSA. V was trimmed by 0 bases and J by 6 bases, leaving 18 bases between them. The CDR3 loop reads CASSLAMAWGAGQPQHF. CDR3 sequence (DNA): TGTGCCAGCAGCTTAGCGATGGCTTGGGGAGCCGGTCAGCCCCAGCATTTT.

The chain is built from TRBV12-3 or TRBV12-4 and TRBJ1-1; D ambiguous. This CDR3 has 14 amino acids. V was shortened by 5 bases and J by 1 base, with 11 bases between the two germline ends. CDR3 amino acids: CASSAGLGNTEAFF. The DNA of the CDR3 is TGTGCCAGCAGTGCCGGGCTGGGGAACACTGAAGCTTTCTTT.

This clonotype appeared a few times. This chain joins TRBV7-2 and TRBJ2-3; 10 nucleotides align to TRBD2. The CDR3 sequence is 17 residues long. The J segment lost 4 bases and the V segment lost 1 base, leaving 8 bases of the junction unmatched. Per the germline V gene, CDR1 is SGHTA and CDR2 is FQGNSA. The CDR3 coding sequence is TGTGCCAGCAGCTTAGGCCGAGCGGGAGGGCTAGCAGATACGCAGTATTTT. It is translated as CASSLGRAGGLADTQYF.

This clonotype has only a few counts. This chain connects TRBV18 to TRBJ2-1, with D perhaps assigned TRBD1 or TRBD2 (6 bases each). Germline CDR1 is KGHSH and CDR2 is LQKENI. CDR3 length: 16 residues. The germline V and J ends were trimmed by 3 bases and 4 bases, with 16 bases remaining between them. This chain's CDR3 is CASSPRRDILYNEQFF. The CDR3 DNA is TGTGCCAGCTCACCTCGGAGGGACATCCTTTACAATGAGCAGTTCTTC.

V usage is TRBV7-2 and J usage is TRBJ2-7, with 9 bases fitting TRBD2. The germline gives CDR1 SGHTA, CDR2 FQGNSA. The CDR3 runs 14 residues. Trimming cost V 3 bases and J 3 bases; bases outside gene matches: 3. The CDR3 here is CASSLTSGLYEQYF. CDR3 DNA sequence: TGTGCCAGCAGCTTGACTAGCGGACTCTACGAGCAGTACTTC.

The V gene is TRBV7-9, the J gene TRBJ2-7; weak D call: TRBD1 (5 bases). Germline loops: CDR1 SEHNR, CDR2 FQNEAQ (reference sequence). The CDR3 covers 13 residues. Trimming left V 4 bases short and J 3 bases short, with 10 bases between. CDR3 amino acids: CASSSADNYEQYF. The CDR3 DNA reads TGTGCCAGCAGCTCCGCGGACAACTACGAGCAGTACTTC.

This clonotype has a handful of counts. J is TRBJ1-1 and V is TRBV10-3; D remains unclear. Germline V gene data show CDR1 as ENHRY and CDR2 as SYGVKD. This CDR3 contains 13 residues. V was trimmed by 5 bases and J by 1 base, leaving 8 bases between them. CDR3 in DNA: TGTGCCATCAGTCTGCAGAAGAACACTGAAGCTTTCTTT. This encodes CAISLQKNTEAFF.

This clonotype showed up just a few times. Written as DNA, the CDR3 is TGTGCCAGCACCAACAACGGGGGAATTAAAGCAGATACGCAGTATTTT. This sequence encodes CASTNNGGIKADTQYF. This rearrangement joins TRBV25-1 to TRBJ2-3; D is possibly TRBD2 (6 bases). The CDR3 runs to 16 residues. Germline values: CDR1 MGHDK, CDR2 SYGVNS. With 7 bases removed from V and 4 bases from J, the gap between germline ends came to 21 bases.

This clonotype showed up just a few times. This chain uses TRBV29-1 with TRBJ2-5; TRBD1 matches 7 bases. CDR3 length equals 15 residues. Germline V CDR1 and CDR2: SQVTM, ANQGSEA. Trimming cost V 7 bases and J 2 bases; bases outside gene matches: 13. CDR3 loop: CSAERWGTEQETQYF. The CDR3, as DNA: TGCAGCGCCGAACGGTGGGGGACAGAACAAGAGACCCAGTACTTC.

This clonotype was observed at least ten times. The chain combines TRBV4-2 with TRBJ2-7; tentative D call: TRBD1 (6 bases). Germline V gene sequence: CDR1 LGHNA, CDR2 YNFKEQ. The CDR3 is 17 residues long. Trimming took 2 bases from V and 0 from J, leaving 17 bases between them. The CDR3 reads CASSQNLDRSFSYEQYF. CDR3 nucleotide sequence: TGTGCCAGCAGCCAAAACCTGGACAGATCTTTCTCCTACGAGCAGTACTTC.

This clonotype was detected only a few times. The V and J genes are TRBV7-9 and TRBJ2-7; TRBD1 agrees at 11 bases. Germline V CDR1 and CDR2: SEHNR, FQNEAQ (reference sequence). This CDR3 spans 17 amino acids. Trimming cost V 5 bases and J 0 bases; bases outside gene matches: 9. CDR3 sequence (DNA): TGTGCCAGCAGCGCATCTCACGGGACAGGGGGCTCCTACGAGCAGTACTTC. As protein: CASSASHGTGGSYEQYF.

The gene calls are TRBV20-1 and TRBJ1-2; D is possibly TRBD1 (6 bases). V shed 7 bases and J shed 6 bases, with 18 bases lying between them. Germline V gene data show CDR1 as DFQATT and CDR2 as SNEGSKA (reference sequence). The CDR3 covers 13 residues. The DNA for the CDR3 is TGCAGTGGCCAATGGGGGGCGAACGATGGCTACACCTTC. Translating gives CSGQWGANDGYTF.

This clonotype turned up a few times. The CDR3 sequence is CASSVNPYNEQFF. CDR3 in DNA: TGTGCCAGCAGCGTTAATCCGTACAATGAGCAGTTCTTC. This chain uses TRBV7-2 with TRBJ2-1; D ambiguous. Germline values: CDR1 SGHTA, CDR2 FQGNSA. With 5 bases removed from V and 4 bases from J, the gap between germline ends came to 9 bases. The CDR3 length is 13 residues.